Listed here are 2 T cell receptor beta chains from one sample, sequenced in a study of shared clonotypes between healthy human individuals. TCRdb keeps only in-frame clones here, not all; method: immunoSEQ multiplex PCR. The sample contains about 1.4 million clones, around 95% of which appear only once. Sequencing was carried out using naive CD4+ T cells sorted from blood. The sample's subset: CD45RA+ positively selected. These receptor sequences come from a man aged 25-40 years in good health.

V is TRBV28 and J is TRBJ2-5, with D maybe TRBD2 (5 bases). This CDR3 has 15 residues. The germline gives CDR1 MDHEN, CDR2 SYDVKM. The V gene lost 3 bases and the J gene lost 2 bases, with 13 bases spanning the gap. The CDR3, as DNA: TGTGCCAGCAGTTTTCGAGGGTCGGGGCAAGAGACCCAGTACTTC. Its protein is CASSFRGSGQETQYF.

The chain couples TRBV6-6 to TRBJ2-7; weak D call: TRBD1 (6 bases). Germline CDR1 MNHNY, CDR2 SVGAGI (reference sequence). Trimming pared 5 bases from V and 4 bases from J, leaving 9 bases between. The CDR3 is 12 residues long. The CDR3 nucleotides are TGTGCCAGCAGTAAAACAGGGTACGAGCAGTACTTC. It yields the protein CASSKTGYEQYF.